Below, 8 T cell receptor beta chains from the same sample are listed, as sequenced in a study of CD8+ T cells in alopecia areata. Treatment denoted: oral pan-JAK inhibitor, 5-10 mg twice daily. Sequencing used cDNA as its template, made by extracting RNA and reverse transcribing it. Repertoires were generated with immunoSEQ multiplex PCR, while TCRdb's copy carries only in-frame clones and drops some. The sample consists of some 170,000 clones, about 54% of them appearing once. The sequenced sample was CD4+ T cells sorted from blood, obtained at roughly week 55, from a patient treated with tofacitinib. Source of these receptors: a human donor with alopecia areata.

This rearrangement joins TRBV5-1 to TRBJ2-1; 10 bases map to TRBD2. The CDR3 covers 15 residues. The germline CDR1 and CDR2 sequences are SGHRS and YFSETQ. V lost 4 bases, J lost 7 bases, and 8 bases stayed unmatched. The DNA of the CDR3 is TGCGCCAGCAGCGGAGCGGGGGGGCCTCAGAATGAGCAGTTCTTC. Translated, it gives CASSGAGGPQNEQFF.

Only a few counts were recorded for this clone. The chain uses TRBV30 and TRBJ2-7; 7 bases line up with TRBD2. The CDR3 runs 13 residues. Germline V gene data show CDR1 as GTSNPN and CDR2 as SVGIG (reference sequence). V shed 4 bases, J shed 1 base, and the junction held 4 bases outside the gene matches. CDR3 region: CAWNGGLSYEQYF. CDR3 nucleotide sequence: TGTGCCTGGAACGGGGGACTATCCTACGAGCAGTACTTC.

The table lists this clone with a count of one. This rearrangement joins TRBV2 to TRBJ2-3; D uncertain. This CDR3 is 12 amino acids long. Germline-derived CDR1 and CDR2 are SNHLY and FYNNEI. Trimming left V 9 bases short and J 5 bases short, with 12 bases between. This chain's CDR3 is CASSTPGDTQYF. For the CDR3, the DNA is TGTGCCAGTTCCACCCCTGGAGATACGCAGTATTTT.

The sample holds a few counts of this clone. J is TRBJ1-4 and V is TRBV27, with TRBD1 matching over 9 bases. V was pared by 8 bases and J by 7 bases, with 8 bases of the junction left unmatched. There are 14 residues in the CDR3. Per the germline V gene, CDR1 is MNHEY and CDR2 is SMNVEV (reference sequence). DNA of the CDR3: TGTGCCAGCGGATACAGGGGGCGCGGTGAAAAACTGTTTTTT. Its protein is CASGYRGRGEKLFF.

This clone came up a few times. V gene TRBV29-1 combines with J gene TRBJ2-7, with 8 nucleotides matching TRBD1. Germline V gene sequence: CDR1 SQVTM, CDR2 ANQGSEA. V shed 3 bases, J shed 6 bases, and the junction held 7 bases outside the gene matches. The CDR3 loop spans 13 amino acids. CDR3 nucleotides: TGCAGCGTTGACCAGGGGGCGCGTTCCGAGCAGTACTTC. Protein product: CSVDQGARSEQYF.

The chain couples TRBV11-2 to TRBJ2-7; no reliable D call. CDR1 and CDR2 from the germline V gene are SGHAT and FQNNGV. V was cut by 8 bases and J by 6 bases, with 17 bases left in between. There are 13 residues in the CDR3. The CDR3 DNA reads TGTGCCAGCCGGACCCCTAGGTTTGGCGAGCAGTACTTC. Its protein product is CASRTPRFGEQYF.

This rearrangement joins TRBV29-1 to TRBJ1-1; TRBD1 matches 8 bases. Germline lookup yields CDR1 SQVTM and CDR2 ANQGSEA. With V trimmed by 4 bases and J by 9 bases, 10 bases remained unmatched. The CDR3 sequence is 13 residues long. This chain's CDR3 is CSVGPIGQGKAFF. The CDR3 DNA sequence: TGCAGCGTTGGCCCGATCGGACAGGGTAAAGCTTTCTTT.

This CDR3 is CSVMGDRGGPETQYF. The DNA for the CDR3 is TGCAGCGTTATGGGGGATCGCGGGGGTCCAGAGACCCAGTACTTC. This chain links TRBV29-1 with TRBJ2-5, with 7 bases lining up with TRBD2. Germline V gene lookup returns CDR1 SQVTM and CDR2 ANQGSEA. V lost 5 bases, J lost 4 bases, and 13 bases stayed unmatched. The CDR3 extends over 15 amino acids.